This T cell receptor beta chain was captured in a study of blood T cell repertoires in COVID-19. Profiling relied on immunoSEQ multiplex PCR, and the TCRdb table lists in-frame clones only, not all of them. The sample has fewer than 200,000 clones, 70% to 85% seen once. The receptor's source is a woman of 80 years or more with acute or convalescent COVID-19. Sample: peripheral blood.

CDR3 in DNA: TGTGCCAGCAGCCGGGACAGCCATTTCAATCAGCCCCAGCATTTT. Its protein product is CASSRDSHFNQPQHF. V and J are TRBV7-2 and TRBJ1-5; 7 bases align to TRBD1. The trim removed 5 bases at V and 3 bases at J, leaving 7 bases unmatched. Germline V gene sequence: CDR1 SGHTA, CDR2 FQGNSA. The CDR3 covers 15 residues.